This T cell receptor beta chain was profiled in a study of sequential checkpoint blockade in melanoma. Sequencing was performed with immunoSEQ multiplex PCR; in TCRdb, only in-frame clones are kept and a portion is missing. The data show fewer than 35,000 clones, 86% seen once. Treatment denoted: randomized to nivolumab then ipilimumab (arm A) or the reverse (arm B). There are 15 residues in the CDR3. Germline trimming cut 4 bases from V and 3 bases from J; bases unmatched to any gene: 4. Germline V gives CDR1 SGDLS, CDR2 YYNGEE. The sample in question was CD8+ T cells sorted from blood (inferred from file names), obtained from a patient given nivolumab and ipilimumab in sequence. The receptor's source is a human donor with melanoma. The gene calls are TRBV9 and TRBJ2-1; 10 bases map to TRBD1. The CDR3 nucleotides are TGTGCCAGCAGCCCCGGGACAGGGGTCTACAATGAGCAGTTCTTC. Its translation is CASSPGTGVYNEQFF.